This T cell receptor (beta chain) derives from a study of cytomegalovirus exposure and HLA in healthy donors. Study results and caveats: Later analysis suggested links between common viral pathogens and several top significant clusters. A later analysis reportedly found fewer N-insertions in an Asian-associated ancestry cluster than the approximately 670-donor mean. The authors excluded some V segments, including TRBV6-2 and TRBV6-3, as indistinguishable. A highly shared variant cluster was judged a likely technical artifact.

This CDR3 has 16 residues. In germline, CDR1 is SGHKS, CDR2 YYEKEE (reference sequence). Trimming took off 3 bases at V and 6 bases at J, with 22 bases between the two ends. The PCR ran on 60 Vbeta and 13 Jbeta primers. Assay used: immunoSEQ multiplex PCR; TCRdb lists only in-frame clones, some missing. The data show tens of thousands of clones, 78% seen once. As to this clone: The antigen remains unidentified.

Sequences were obtained from PBMCs. The clonotype originates from a male donor in good health and CMV-seropositive. V is TRBV5-5 and J is TRBJ2-7; TRBD2 might be the D (5 bases). CDR3: CASSSNWSGRPREQYF. The DNA for the CDR3 is TGTGCCAGCAGCTCTAATTGGTCGGGGAGACCGCGCGAGCAGTACTTC.